A selection of T cell receptor beta chains follows, all from one sample in a study of shared clonotypes between healthy human individuals. Sequenced by immunoSEQ multiplex PCR; TCRdb stores in-frame clones only, minus some. Here the sample spans 660,000 or so clones, approximately 96% being singletons. Sequencing used naive CD8+ T cells sorted from blood. These receptor sequences come from a woman between 25 and 40 years old in good health. Both conserved end residues are part of each CDR3. Each record gives: clone size, V gene, D gene, J gene, CDR3 length, CDR3 protein, CDR3 DNA. The D gene is left open where the match is weak. A clone size is listed for some rows: how often the clone was seen (once, few, many), or a class if it is expanded.

NA	TRBV28	TRBD1	TRBJ1-5	14	CASSPTGVSQPQHF	TGTGCCAGCAGTCCAACAGGGGTCAGTCAGCCCCAGCATTTT
NA	TRBV27	NA	TRBJ2-3	16	CASSRTGTFLTDTQYF	TGTGCCAGCAGCCGTACCGGGACTTTCCTCACAGATACGCAGTATTTT
NA	TRBV5-1	NA	TRBJ2-7	14	CASSLYPIAYEQYF	TGCGCCAGCAGCTTGTATCCGATAGCCTACGAGCAGTACTTC
NA	TRBV11-2	NA	TRBJ2-7	13	CASSKGGAYEQYF	TGTGCCAGCAGCAAGGGGGGGGCTTACGAGCAGTACTTC
NA	TRBV27	NA	TRBJ2-3	14	CASSLGGPADTQYF	TGTGCCAGCAGTTTAGGGGGCCCCGCAGATACGCAGTATTTT
NA	TRBV14	TRBD2	TRBJ2-1	16	CASSHRLAGGDNEQFF	TGTGCCAGCAGTCACAGACTAGCGGGAGGGGACAATGAGCAGTTCTTC
NA	TRBV28	TRBD2	TRBJ2-7	15	CASSSQRERSYEQYF	TGTGCCAGCAGCTCTCAGCGGGAGCGTTCCTACGAGCAGTACTTC
NA	TRBV9	TRBD2	TRBJ2-2	15	CASSVTSGSNGELFF	TGTGCCAGCAGCGTGACTAGCGGGAGTAACGGGGAGCTGTTTTTT
NA	TRBV27	NA	TRBJ2-1	12	CASSLVGDEQFF	TGTGCCAGCAGTTTAGTTGGGGATGAGCAGTTCTTC
NA	TRBV7-8	NA	TRBJ1-4	19	CASSPSLWPSDATNEKLFF	TGTGCCAGCAGCCCCTCCTTGTGGCCGTCGGATGCAACTAATGAAAAACTGTTTTTT
NA	TRBV29-1	NA	TRBJ2-1	13	CSVEDPEDNEQFF	TGCAGCGTTGAAGATCCGGAGGACAATGAGCAGTTCTTC
NA	TRBV27	NA	TRBJ2-5	12	CASSFGGETQYF	TGTGCCAGCAGTTTCGGGGGAGAGACCCAGTACTTC
NA	TRBV13	NA	TRBJ2-7	14	CASSSRDTTYEQYF	TGTGCCAGCAGCTCTCGGGACACGACCTACGAGCAGTACTTC
NA	TRBV7-9	TRBD2	TRBJ2-5	15	CASSPRPGLQETQYF	TGTGCCAGCAGCCCCCGACCGGGACTACAAGAGACCCAGTACTTC
NA	TRBV21-1	NA	TRBJ1-1	13	CASFPLVNTEAFF	TGTGCCAGCTTCCCCCTCGTAAACACTGAAGCTTTCTTT
NA	TRBV27	TRBD1	TRBJ1-1	14	CASRTDRGNTEAFF	TGTGCCAGCAGAACGGACAGGGGGAACACTGAAGCTTTCTTT
once	TRBV13	TRBD2	TRBJ2-2	17	CASSLDSSGTNTGELFF	TGTGCCAGCAGCTTAGATTCTAGCGGGACTAACACCGGGGAGCTGTTTTTT
NA	TRBV28	NA	TRBJ2-3	16	CASSNPYLSGTDTQYF	TGTGCCAGCAGTAACCCCTATCTTAGCGGCACAGATACGCAGTATTTT
NA	TRBV28	TRBD1	TRBJ2-1	16	CASSPRTGGAYNEQFF	TGTGCCAGCAGTCCCCGGACAGGGGGGGCCTACAATGAGCAGTTCTTC
NA	TRBV6-5	NA	TRBJ2-7	14	CASSPGESIYEQYF	TGTGCCAGCAGCCCGGGGGAGTCCATATACGAGCAGTACTTC
NA	TRBV27	NA	TRBJ2-6	16	CASSTIGGTGANVLTF	TGTGCCAGCAGTACTATTGGGGGAACTGGGGCCAACGTCCTGACTTTC